Presented here are 32 T cell receptor beta chains from one specimen sequenced in a study of blood T cell repertoires in COVID-19 (dated by TCRdb to 2020 to 2022). Libraries were constructed by the immunoSEQ multiplex PCR assay. The table was pulled from immuneACCESS by TCRdb, which kept in-frame rearrangements only. Such tables lose some clones; where checked, under half of the loss comes from unresolved V genes, and the rest has no known cause. The sample records 450,000 or so clones, roughly 89% of which are singletons. The ten top clones hold 0.7% to 0.85% of the sample. The sequenced sample was peripheral blood. The origin of the receptors is a man aged 18 to 30 with COVID-19, enrolled during active disease.

The CDR3 DNA reads as TGTGCCAGCAGTGAAAGCCGGGTCATTGAGACCCAGTACTTC. Residues: CASSESRVIETQYF. The chain uses TRBV2 and TRBJ2-5; the D is unclear. Germline-derived CDR1 and CDR2 are SNHLY and FYNNEI. There are 14 residues in the CDR3. Trimming removed 2 bases at V and 5 bases at J, with 12 bases between.

This chain uses TRBV2 with TRBJ2-1, with a possible D match to TRBD1 (5 bases). The CDR3 spans 12 residues. The V end lost 4 bases, the J end lost 4 bases, and 5 bases lay between the germline ends. Per germline, CDR1 SNHLY and CDR2 FYNNEI. CDR3 loop: CASSGQYNEQFF. In DNA, the CDR3 is TGTGCCAGCAGTGGACAGTACAATGAGCAGTTCTTC.

V gene TRBV11-3 combines with J gene TRBJ2-1; 11 bases line up with TRBD2. Germline CDR1 is SGHNT and CDR2 is YENEEA. After removal of 7 bases from V and 7 bases from J, the junction contained 3 bases not matched to a gene. The CDR3 spans 13 residues. CDR3 in DNA: TGTGCCAGCAAAGTAGCGGGAGGGAATGAGCAGTTCTTC. Amino acid sequence: CASKVAGGNEQFF.

The J gene is TRBJ2-7, the V gene TRBV6-5; 10 bases agree with TRBD2. V gave up 5 bases and J gave up 0 bases; unmatched junction bases: 4. The CDR3 has 15 amino acids. Germline V gene sequence: CDR1 MNHEY, CDR2 SVGAGI. The CDR3 DNA reads TGTGCCAGCAGTCAGGGGACTAGCGCCTCCTACGAGCAGTACTTC. Protein: CASSQGTSASYEQYF.

The genes are TRBV18 and TRBJ2-7; D not resolved. Trimming took off 4 bases at V and 2 bases at J, with 9 bases between the two ends. The CDR3 length is 13 residues. From germline, CDR1 is KGHSH and CDR2 LQKENI. The CDR3 is CASSRSDTYEQYF. CDR3 DNA: TGTGCCAGCTCACGCTCAGATACCTACGAGCAGTACTTC.

The J gene is TRBJ2-3, the V gene TRBV11-3; 12 bases map to TRBD2. Germline V CDR1 and CDR2: SGHNT, YENEEA. V dropped 5 bases and J dropped 4; count of bases not matched to a gene: 13. There are 18 residues in the CDR3. CDR3 nucleotides: TGTGCCAGCAGCCGGACCGAACGACTAGCGGGAGTGTCAGATACGCAGTATTTT. Encoded protein: CASSRTERLAGVSDTQYF.

The chain couples TRBV6-4 to TRBJ2-1; 11 bases are a match to TRBD2. The CDR3 covers 15 residues. Germline loops: CDR1 MRHNA, CDR2 SNTAGT. The ends lost 5 bases at V and 4 bases at J; junction bases unmatched: 4. The CDR3 coding sequence is TGTGCCAGCAGTCCCCTAGCGGGGGGATACAATGAGCAGTTCTTC. Protein product: CASSPLAGGYNEQFF.

The chain carries TRBV5-1 and TRBJ2-1; 8 nucleotides match TRBD1. Germline trimming cut 4 bases from V and 2 bases from J; bases unmatched to any gene: 5. CDR3 length equals 15 residues. Germline loops: CDR1 SGHRS, CDR2 YFSETQ. Here the CDR3 reads CASSEGTGTYNEQFF. DNA for the CDR3: TGCGCCAGCAGCGAGGGGACAGGAACCTACAATGAGCAGTTCTTC.

The rearrangement uses TRBV5-4 and TRBJ2-7; the D gene is possibly TRBD2 (6 bases). Per germline, CDR1 SGHNT and CDR2 YYREEE (reference sequence). The CDR3 runs 15 residues. Between the trimmed V and J ends, which lost 2 bases and 2 bases, there was a span of 14 bases. CDR3 in amino acids: CASSLSGTATYEQYF. CDR3 DNA sequence: TGTGCCAGCAGCTTATCCGGGACTGCCACCTACGAGCAGTACTTC.

The genes are TRBV25-1 and TRBJ2-7; 7 nucleotides agree with TRBD1. V was clipped by 1 base and J by 7 bases; unmatched bases: 7. CDR3 length: 14 residues. The germline gives CDR1 MGHDK, CDR2 SYGVNS. CDR3 DNA: TGTGCCAGCAGTGAATTTAAGGGGGCTGAGGAGCAGTACTTC. Protein product: CASSEFKGAEEQYF.

This clone appeared a single time. The V gene is TRBV5-5, the J gene TRBJ2-7; D call uncertain. The CDR3 extends over 18 amino acids. CDR1 and CDR2 (germline): SGHKS, YYEKEE (reference sequence). Trimming pared 0 bases from V and 0 bases from J, leaving 19 bases between. The CDR3 DNA sequence: TGTGCCAGCAGCTTGGCCGGCAGGCCGCCGTCCCCCTCCTACGAGCAGTACTTC. Protein sequence: CASSLAGRPPSPSYEQYF.

V gene TRBV18 combines with J gene TRBJ2-2, with D possibly matching TRBD1 (6 bases). CDR1 KGHSH and CDR2 LQKENI come from the germline V gene. The CDR3 is 15 amino acids. V was trimmed by 5 bases and J by 1 base, leaving 11 bases between them. For the CDR3, the DNA is TGTGCCAGCTCAAAGGAGACAGGGAACACCGGGGAGCTGTTTTTT. This sequence encodes CASSKETGNTGELFF. Based on the CDR3 plus reference TRBV18 and TRBJ2-2, the full variable domain is NAGVMQNPRHLVRRRGQEARLRCSPMKGHSHVYWYRQLPEEGLKFMVYLQKENIIDESGMPKERFSAEFPKEGPSILRIQQVVRGDSAAYFCASSKETGNTGELFFGEGSRLTVL.

This clone was observed a handful of times. The V and J genes are TRBV6-5 and TRBJ1-5; D gene ambiguous. CDR3 length equals 14 residues. Germline CDR1 reads MNHEY; CDR2 reads SVGAGI. V was shortened by 2 bases and J by 1 base, with 6 bases between the two germline ends. CDR3 DNA: TGTGCCAGCAGTTACGGGCAAAGCAATCAGCCCCAGCATTTT. Translating it yields CASSYGQSNQPQHF.

V usage is TRBV10-3 and J usage is TRBJ1-2, with D possibly being TRBD1 (6 bases). With 2 bases removed from V and 2 bases from J, the gap between germline ends came to 9 bases. Looked up from germline, CDR1 is ENHRY and CDR2 is SYGVKD. The CDR3 length is 14 residues. The CDR3 protein is CAISEAGTNYGYTF. CDR3 in DNA: TGTGCCATCAGTGAGGCAGGGACAAACTATGGCTACACCTTC.

In the case of this clone: This same CDR3 is encoded by further DNA sequences in the sample. J is TRBJ2-7 and V is TRBV4-1; TRBD1 might be the D (5 bases). Germline CDR1 MGHRA, CDR2 YSYEKL. The CDR3 consists of 14 residues. V was clipped by 1 base and J by 3 bases, with 10 bases between them. CDR3 coding DNA: TGCGCCAGCAGCCAAGGGGGCCGCGGCTACGAGCAGTACTTC. Encoded protein: CASSQGGRGYEQYF.

The chain couples TRBV18 to TRBJ1-3, with D uncertain. Trimming removed 3 bases from V and 2 bases from J, with 8 bases in between. Germline assignment: CDR1 KGHSH and CDR2 LQKENI. The CDR3 runs to 14 residues. The CDR3 DNA is TGTGCCAGCTCACCGGGCGGGGCTGGAAACACCATATATTTT. This gives the protein CASSPGGAGNTIYF.

This clone was observed a single time. The CDR3 DNA reads as TGTGCCAGCAGCGGGGGAAGCGGGAGGGAGGCAGATACGCAGTATTTT. Translation: CASSGGSGREADTQYF. The rearrangement links TRBV5-4 to TRBJ2-3; 10 bases fit TRBD2. Germline V CDR1 and CDR2: SGHNT, YYREEE (reference sequence). The CDR3 length is 16 residues. Trimming took 4 bases from V and 4 from J; bases not matched to a gene: 9. Looking up the rest from reference TRBV5-4 and TRBJ2-3 gives the full variable domain: ETGVTQSPTHLIKTRGQQVTLRCSSQSGHNTVSWYQQALGQGPQFIFQYYREEENGRGNFPPRFSGLQFPNYSSELNVNALELDDSALYLCASSGGSGREADTQYFGPGTRLTVL.

This rearrangement joins TRBV7-9 to TRBJ2-5; 7 positions match TRBD2. Per the germline V gene, CDR1 is SEHNR and CDR2 is FQNEAQ (reference sequence). J gave up 4 bases and V 5 bases, and 7 bases lay outside the gene matches. The CDR3 has 14 residues. The CDR3 DNA reads TGTGCCAGCAGCCCCCGGACTAGTGGAGAGACCCAGTACTTC. Its protein is CASSPRTSGETQYF.

The chain combines TRBV24-1 with TRBJ2-7, with TRBD2 matching over 8 bases. This CDR3 contains 21 residues. Germline loops: CDR1 KGHDR, CDR2 SFDVKD. After removal of 0 bases from V and 1 base from J, the junction contained 19 bases not matched to a gene. This CDR3 is CATSDLHGPGGVTLKSYEQYF. For the CDR3, the DNA is TGTGCCACCAGTGATTTGCACGGGCCGGGAGGGGTCACCCTTAAGTCCTACGAGCAGTACTTC.

V gene TRBV6-1 combines with J gene TRBJ1-6; TRBD1 aligns across 7 bases. The length of the CDR3 is 15 residues. The V segment lost 1 base and the J segment 3 bases; nucleotides outside the gene matches: 0. Germline lookup yields CDR1 MNHNS and CDR2 SASEGT. DNA of the CDR3: TGTGCCAGCAGTGAAGGGACAGGCTATAATTCACCCCTCCACTTT. Its translation: CASSEGTGYNSPLHF.

The V gene is TRBV10-2, the J gene TRBJ2-1, with TRBD2 identical over 9 bases. CDR1 and CDR2 (germline): WSHSY, SAAADI. The CDR3 covers 17 residues. V shed 3 bases, J shed 2 bases, and the junction held 8 bases outside the gene matches. The CDR3 coding sequence is TGCGCCAGCAGTGAAGGCCTAGCGGGACACCCCTACAATGAGCAGTTCTTC. Protein product: CASSEGLAGHPYNEQFF.

The chain is built from TRBV2 and TRBJ2-4; D not resolved. Germline V gives CDR1 SNHLY, CDR2 FYNNEI. The length of the CDR3 is 14 residues. Between the trimmed V and J ends, which lost 6 bases and 0 bases, there was a span of 9 bases. CDR3 nucleotides: TGTGCCAGCAGCCGTCCAGGAGCCAAAAACATTCAGTACTTC. Its protein is CASSRPGAKNIQYF.

The rearrangement uses TRBV13 and TRBJ1-3; D is perhaps TRBD1 (6 bases). Germline loops: CDR1 PRHDT, CDR2 FYEKMQ (reference sequence). The CDR3 is 15 amino acids. Trimming left V 6 bases short and J 2 bases short, with 14 bases between. CDR3 sequence: CASREQGYTGNTIYF. The CDR3 DNA reads TGTGCCAGCAGAGAACAGGGTTATACTGGAAACACCATATATTTT.

The genes are TRBV5-1 and TRBJ2-5, with D tentatively TRBD2 (6 bases). CDR3 length equals 14 residues. The V end lost 3 bases, the J end lost 1 base, and 10 bases lay between the germline ends. Germline loops: CDR1 SGHRS, CDR2 YFSETQ. The CDR3 bases are TGCGCCAGCAGCTCGGGAGACCTCCAAGAGACCCAGTACTTC. It is translated as CASSSGDLQETQYF.

The V gene is TRBV12-3 or TRBV12-4, the J gene TRBJ2-7; 7 positions agree with TRBD1. The CDR3 contains 12 residues. The V segment lost 6 bases and the J segment 4 bases; nucleotides outside the gene matches: 3. DNA of the CDR3: TGTGCCAGCAGCTTACAGGGGTACGAGCAGTACTTC. This gives the protein CASSLQGYEQYF.

This clone was picked up a small number of times. This rearrangement joins TRBV6-5 to TRBJ2-2; 7 nucleotides match TRBD2. CDR1 is MNHEY, CDR2 SVGAGI, per germline. J lost 0 bases, V lost 10 bases, and 2 bases had no gene match. There are 13 residues in the CDR3. The CDR3 sequence is CATGGTNTGELFF. The CDR3, as DNA: TGTGCCACCGGGGGGACGAACACCGGGGAGCTGTTTTTT.

CDR3 sequence: CATSRDGTGTYEQYF. In DNA, the CDR3 is TGTGCCACCAGCAGAGATGGGACAGGTACCTACGAGCAGTACTTC. This rearrangement joins TRBV15 to TRBJ2-7; 8 positions match TRBD1. J was trimmed by 2 bases and V by 0 bases; bases with no gene match: 3. The CDR3 extends over 15 amino acids. Germline values: CDR1 LNHNV, CDR2 YYDKDF (reference sequence).

V and J are TRBV6-4 and TRBJ1-5; D gene ambiguous. The V gene's germline CDR1 is MRHNA and CDR2 SNTAGT. The length of the CDR3 is 14 residues. Trimming cost V 2 bases and J 0 bases, with 5 bases left between them. In DNA form, the CDR3 reads TGTGCCAGCAGTGACAGCTATAGCAATCAGCCCCAGCATTTT. Its protein is CASSDSYSNQPQHF.

The CDR3 DNA follows: TGTGCCGGAGCGGGGGGGTCTAGGGATGAGCAGTTCTTC. Its protein product is CAGAGGSRDEQFF. The chain recombines TRBV6-6 with TRBJ2-1; 10 bases are a match to TRBD2. Germline values: CDR1 MNHNY, CDR2 SVGAGI (reference sequence). The CDR3 totals 13 residues. Unmatched junction bases numbered 9, after V lost 11 bases and J lost 8 bases.

The chain joins TRBV5-4 to TRBJ1-6; D perhaps matches TRBD1 (6 bases). The CDR3 is made up of 14 amino acids. Trimming removed 2 bases at V and 10 bases at J, with 13 bases between. Germline V gene lookup returns CDR1 SGHNT and CDR2 YYREEE (reference sequence). The CDR3 DNA follows: TGTGCCAGCAGCTTACAGGGAGTGGAATCACCCCTCCACTTT. Amino acids: CASSLQGVESPLHF.

This sequence joins TRBV7-9 and TRBJ1-5; no firm D call. The CDR3 totals 14 residues. Germline-derived CDR1 and CDR2 are SEHNR and FQNEAQ (reference sequence). V lost 5 bases, J lost 3 bases, and 11 bases lay in between. The CDR3 sequence: CASSLDTTNQPQHF. Written as DNA, the CDR3 is TGTGCCAGCAGCCTAGACACAACCAATCAGCCCCAGCATTTT.

The chain couples TRBV30 to TRBJ1-1; no reliable D call. Trimming left V 4 bases short and J 2 bases short, with 8 bases between. This CDR3 region has 12 residues. Germline CDR1 and CDR2: GTSNPN and SVGIG (reference sequence). The CDR3: CAWKRLNTEAFF. CDR3 nucleotides: TGTGCCTGGAAGAGGCTAAACACTGAAGCTTTCTTT. Complete variable domain (other parts from reference TRBV30 and TRBJ1-1): SQTIHQWPATLVQPVGSPLSLECTVEGTSNPNLYWYRQAAGRGLQLLFYSVGIGQISSEVPQNLSASRPQDRQFILSSKKLLLSDSGFYLCAWKRLNTEAFFGQGTRLTVV.